This T cell receptor (beta chain) was profiled in a study of human T cells and chemical hapten exposure. This clonotype was seen at least ten times. The target antigen is unknown. TCRdb passed the RACE reads through MiXCR, listing each CDR3 protein once. The table lists 65,000 to 70,000 distinct CDR3 sequences, roughly 11% of them singletons. V was shortened by 6 bases and J by 2 bases, with 13 bases between the two germline ends. This CDR3 comprises 13 residues. Germline V lookup: CDR1 SQVTM, CDR2 ANQGSEA. Regarding time point: pre-sensitization, week 0. Treatment: therapeutic diphenylcyclopropenone sensitization with weekly scalp DPC. Each patch-test visit's blood sample preceded patch application. The study's findings and limits: Compared to controls, expanded TCRs made significantly more large clusters of similar CDR3s.

The sequencing here drew on whole blood, taken in connection with sensitization to the hapten diphenylcyclopropenone (DPC). The chain couples TRBV29-1 to TRBJ1-1; possibly TRBD1 for D (5 bases). This sequence was found in a woman aged 45-59 years with alopecia areata. Some clones in this sample may be carry-over from other donors' samples. The CDR3 sequence is CSVSGGINTEAFF. The CDR3 bases are TGCAGCGTCAGCGGGGGGATAAACACTGAAGCTTTCTTT.